This T cell receptor (beta chain) was observed in a study of blood T cells in healthy people across ages. A second PCR, run for about 7 to 11 cycles, used a sample-barcoded 5' primer plus a J-beta primer mix. TCRdb ran MiXCR on the 5' RACE reads and lists one entry per CDR3 protein. The data show 780,000 or so distinct CDR3 sequences, roughly three fifths seen once. The table lists this clonotype with a few counts. Its antigen is currently unknown. The CDR3 loop spans 21 amino acids. CDR1 is SGHAT, CDR2 FQNNGV, per germline. The J segment lost 8 bases and the V segment lost 5 bases, leaving 23 bases of the junction unmatched. General observations from the study: Possibly, changes in expanded clonotypes were confounded because donor CMV status was unknown. Among T cells, TCR beta diversity per million cells dropped roughly linearly as age rose.

Input material: blood. This sequence was found in a man aged 35-49 years in good health. The genes are TRBV11-2 and TRBJ2-1; 14 bases agree with TRBD2. This chain's CDR3 is CASSPTLRGTSGRGSLYEQFF. For the CDR3, the DNA is TGTGCCAGCAGCCCTACTCTCAGAGGGACTAGCGGGAGAGGGTCACTTTATGAGCAGTTCTTC.